A single sample is the source of the 25 T cell receptor beta chains below, sequenced in a study of response to subunit inactivated influenza vaccine. TCRdb used MiXCR to reprocess the RT-PCR reads, holding one entry per CDR3 protein. The table shows 500,000 or so distinct CDR3 sequences, with approximately 15% occurring only once. The sample here was CD4+ T cells sorted from PBMCs, taken less than 30 months after vaccination. Receptors were obtained from a man between 50 and 70 years old who received an inactivated influenza vaccine.

This clonotype was recorded many times. V is TRBV7-2 and J is TRBJ1-2; D is uncertain. The germline CDR1 and CDR2 sequences are SGHTA and FQGNSA. With 3 bases removed from V and 3 bases from J, the gap between germline ends came to 8 bases. The CDR3 has 13 residues. CDR3 coding DNA: TGTGCCAGCAGCTTTGGAGGACACTATGGCTACACCTTC. The encoded protein is CASSFGGHYGYTF.

This clonotype came up a few times. The chain recombines TRBV6-2 or TRBV6-3 with TRBJ1-1, with D uncertain. V lost 4 bases and J 1 base, leaving 10 bases between the germline ends. CDR1 is MNHEY, CDR2 SVGEGT, per germline. This CDR3 comprises 14 residues. The CDR3 bases are TGTGCCAGCAGTTTCCCGGGTCCGAACACTGAAGCTTTCTTT. It is translated as CASSFPGPNTEAFF.

The sample holds many counts of this clonotype. The chain uses TRBV12-3 or TRBV12-4 and TRBJ1-1; 9 nucleotides line up with TRBD1. This CDR3 is built from 17 residues. Unmatched junction bases numbered 11, after V lost 6 bases and J lost 0 bases. The CDR3 nucleotides read TGTGCCAGCAGCCCTAACAGGGGGCATATGATGAACACTGAAGCTTTCTTT. As protein: CASSPNRGHMMNTEAFF.

This clonotype was detected only a few times. The chain joins TRBV25-1 to TRBJ2-1; 10 nucleotides align to TRBD2. The V and J ends lost 5 bases and 12 bases, in that order; junction bases with no gene match: 7. This CDR3 is built from 13 residues. CDR1 and CDR2 from the germline V gene are MGHDK and SYGVNS. The CDR3 coding sequence is TGTGCCAGCAGTCCGCTAGCGGGAGAGGGGCAGTTCTTC. As protein: CASSPLAGEGQFF.

This clonotype turned up a few times. This chain links TRBV3-1 with TRBJ2-2; 11 bases line up with TRBD2. Per the germline V gene, CDR1 is LGHDT and CDR2 is YNNKEL (reference sequence). The CDR3 consists of 16 residues. Trimming took 0 bases from V and 6 from J; bases not matched to a gene: 3. The CDR3 sequence is CASSQDSSGGPGELFF. CDR3 bases: TGTGCCAGCAGCCAAGATTCTAGCGGGGGGCCCGGGGAGCTGTTTTTT.

This clonotype occurred a few times. This chain connects TRBV4-2 to TRBJ2-7, with 8 bases that match TRBD1. J gave up 4 bases and V 1 base, and 6 bases lay outside the gene matches. The CDR3 extends over 15 amino acids. Germline CDR1 is LGHNA and CDR2 is YNFKEQ. CDR3 DNA sequence: TGTGCCAGCAGCCAAGTCGGGACAGGAAAATACGAGCAGTACTTC. Its protein is CASSQVGTGKYEQYF.

This clonotype was seen more than once but under ten times. The rearrangement uses TRBV15 and TRBJ2-5; D gene uncertain. V lost 1 base and J 3 bases, leaving 12 bases between the germline ends. Germline loops: CDR1 LNHNV, CDR2 YYDKDF (reference sequence). CDR3 length: 15 residues. In DNA form, the CDR3 reads TGTGCCACCAGCAGAGGAAATGCTAATAAAGAGACCCAGTACTTC. Translated, it gives CATSRGNANKETQYF.

This clonotype was observed many times. The rearrangement joins TRBV4-1 to TRBJ1-1; no definite D call. Germline V gives CDR1 MGHRA, CDR2 YSYEKL. V was trimmed by 0 bases and J by 2 bases, leaving 10 bases between them. This CDR3 is 15 amino acids long. In nucleotides, the CDR3 is TGCGCCAGCAGCCAAGATCCACGGCTTAACACTGAAGCTTTCTTT. Its protein is CASSQDPRLNTEAFF.

This clonotype was seen more than once but under ten times. V is TRBV18 and J is TRBJ2-1; 11 bases map to TRBD2. With V trimmed by 0 bases and J by 9 bases, 7 bases remained unmatched. The germline V gene has CDR1 KGHSH and CDR2 LQKENI. This CDR3 has 16 amino acids. The CDR3 nucleotides are TGTGCCAGCTCACCACCGAATAGCGGGGGGGCAAGTGAGCAGTTCTTC. Residues: CASSPPNSGGASEQFF.

The chain carries TRBV2 and TRBJ1-3; D not certain. The germline V gene encodes CDR1 SNHLY and CDR2 FYNNEI. The CDR3 runs to 14 residues. The germline V and J ends were trimmed by 1 base and 0 bases, with 4 bases remaining between them. CDR3 protein: CASSEVSSGNTIYF. The CDR3 nucleotides are TGTGCCAGCAGTGAAGTCAGCTCTGGAAACACCATATATTTT.

This clonotype was counted a few times. V and J are TRBV10-3 and TRBJ2-2; TRBD2 might be the D (7 bases). V lost 6 bases to trimming and J lost 0 bases, with 14 bases between them. Germline V gene lookup returns CDR1 ENHRY and CDR2 SYGVKD. CDR3 length: 16 amino acids. CDR3 residues: CAIRFGGAPNTGELFF. CDR3 sequence (DNA): TGTGCCATCAGATTTGGGGGGGCTCCGAACACCGGGGAGCTGTTTTTT.

This clonotype was counted a few times. The V and J genes are TRBV5-1 and TRBJ1-2; weak D call: TRBD1 (6 bases). CDR3 length equals 13 residues. V lost 4 bases and J 3 bases, leaving 10 bases between the germline ends. Per germline, CDR1 SGHRS and CDR2 YFSETQ. The chain's CDR3 is CASSKGGDYGYTF. CDR3 DNA: TGCGCCAGCAGCAAAGGGGGTGACTATGGCTACACCTTC. Full variable domain (rest looked up from reference TRBV5-1 and TRBJ1-2): KAGVTQTPRYLIKTRGQQVTLSCSPISGHRSVSWYQQTPGQGLQFLFEYFSETQRNKGNFPGRFSGRQFSNSRSEMNVSTLELGDSALYLCASSKGGDYGYTFGSGTRLTVV.

About this clonotype itself: A much larger clone is a single base away; this may be a read error. The V call is TRBV5-1, the J call TRBJ1-4; maybe TRBD1 (6 bases). V dropped 0 bases and J dropped 4 bases, with 7 bases sitting between them. Germline-derived CDR1 and CDR2 are SGHRS and YFSETQ. The CDR3 covers 14 residues. The CDR3 sequence: CASSLGTDNEKLFF. CDR3 in DNA: TGCGCCAGCAGCTTGGGGACAGATAATGAAAAACTGTTTTTT.

This clonotype was observed a few times. This chain links TRBV7-3 with TRBJ2-3; D is perhaps TRBD1 or TRBD2 (6 bases each). In germline, CDR1 is SGHTA, CDR2 FQGTGA. Trimming removed 5 bases from V and 2 bases from J, with 8 bases in between. The length of the CDR3 is 13 residues. This CDR3 reads CASSPGATDTQYF. CDR3 coding DNA: TGTGCCAGCAGCCCGGGGGCCACAGATACGCAGTATTTT. Full variable domain (remainder filled in from reference TRBV7-3 and TRBJ2-3): GAGVSQTPSNKVTEKGKYVELRCDPISGHTALYWYRQSLGQGPEFLIYFQGTGAADDSGLPNDRFFAVRPEGSVSTLKIQRTERGDSAVYLCASSPGATDTQYFGPGTRLTVL.

The sample holds a few counts of this clonotype. The J gene is TRBJ2-7, the V gene TRBV12-3 or TRBV12-4; D may correspond to TRBD1 or TRBD2 (6 bases each). This CDR3 is built from 15 residues. V lost 1 base and J lost 5, with 15 bases in between. CDR3 bases: TGTGCCAGCAGTTTAGAGGGGGGCGCATTCCACGAGCAGTACTTC. It encodes CASSLEGGAFHEQYF.

This clonotype appeared many times. The chain recombines TRBV12-3 or TRBV12-4 with TRBJ2-7; a weak D match, TRBD2 (5 bases). CDR3 size: 12 residues. The ends were cut back, 5 bases at V and 2 bases at J, with 7 bases in the middle. The CDR3 DNA reads as TGTGCCAGCAGTGTCGGGACCTACGAGCAGTACTTC. Amino acids: CASSVGTYEQYF.

This clonotype occurred many times. This chain joins TRBV6-5 and TRBJ2-1; the D gene could be TRBD1 or TRBD2 (6 bases each). The CDR3 loop spans 15 amino acids. The germline V gene has CDR1 MNHEY and CDR2 SVGAGI. V was pared by 4 bases and J by 2 bases, with 12 bases between. The CDR3 sequence: CASSWGDIPYNEQFF. CDR3 bases: TGTGCCAGCAGTTGGGGGGACATCCCCTACAATGAGCAGTTCTTC.

The chain recombines TRBV20-1 with TRBJ1-1, with 12 bases that match TRBD1. The CDR3 consists of 13 residues. The ends lost 3 bases at V and 12 bases at J; junction bases unmatched: 8. Germline V lookup: CDR1 DFQATT, CDR2 SNEGSKA (reference sequence). DNA for the CDR3: TGCAGTGCTAGCAGCGGGACAGGGGGCGAAACTTTCTTT. Its protein is CSASSGTGGETFF.

The table lists this clonotype with a few counts. The chain has TRBV28 and TRBJ2-7; 9 bases match TRBD1. Trimming took 5 bases from V and 2 from J; bases not matched to a gene: 7. The CDR3 has 15 residues. The germline gives CDR1 MDHEN, CDR2 SYDVKM. CDR3: CASSHGQGSPYEQYF. CDR3 DNA: TGTGCCAGCAGTCACGGACAGGGGTCTCCCTACGAGCAGTACTTC.

A few counts support this clonotype. The V call is TRBV4-1, the J call TRBJ1-1, with 10 bases fitting TRBD1. The CDR3 length is 15 residues. CDR1 and CDR2 from the germline V gene are MGHRA and YSYEKL. The junction had 11 bases not matched to a gene; V was cut back by 3 bases and J by 10 bases. The CDR3 loop reads CASSHGPGQGTGAFF. CDR3 DNA: TGCGCCAGCAGCCATGGCCCGGGACAGGGGACCGGAGCTTTCTTT.

This clonotype was detected only a few times. V gene TRBV20-1 combines with J gene TRBJ1-5; D might be TRBD1 (6 bases). V was pared by 2 bases and J by 6 bases, with 11 bases between. This CDR3 is 13 amino acids long. The germline V gene encodes CDR1 DFQATT and CDR2 SNEGSKA (reference sequence). This CDR3 is CSARTGLGQPQHF. Here the CDR3 DNA reads TGCAGTGCTAGAACAGGGTTGGGTCAGCCCCAGCATTTT.

The V gene is TRBV4-3, the J gene TRBJ1-6; D uncertain. Deletions cut 0 bases from V and 4 bases from J, with 7 bases between. The CDR3 is 15 residues long. Per the germline V gene, CDR1 is LGHNA and CDR2 is YSLEER. The CDR3 spells CASSQDSGYNSPLHF. CDR3 nucleotide sequence: TGCGCCAGCAGCCAAGATTCGGGATATAATTCACCCCTCCACTTT.

V is TRBV29-1 and J is TRBJ2-1, with TRBD1 matching over 8 bases. The CDR3 loop spans 14 amino acids. Germline V gives CDR1 SQVTM, CDR2 ANQGSEA. J was trimmed by 5 bases and V by 7 bases; bases with no gene match: 10. CDR3 nucleotides: TGCAGCGCCGGAATCGACAGGGGCAACAATGAGCAGTTCTTC. It encodes CSAGIDRGNNEQFF.

This chain's CDR3 is CATSDPQGVAGPNYNEQFF. The CDR3 bases are TGTGCCACCAGTGACCCACAGGGGGTAGCGGGTCCCAATTACAATGAGCAGTTCTTC. V usage is TRBV24-1 and J usage is TRBJ2-1, with a tentative D call TRBD1 (8 bases). CDR1 and CDR2 from the germline V gene are KGHDR and SFDVKD. The CDR3 consists of 19 residues. Between the trimmed V and J ends, which lost 4 bases and 4 bases, there was a span of 25 bases.

The rearrangement uses TRBV6-1 and TRBJ2-3; D not resolved. The CDR3 sequence is 15 residues long. With 10 bases removed from V and 2 bases from J, the gap between germline ends came to 19 bases. Germline V gene lookup returns CDR1 MNHNS and CDR2 SASEGT. CDR3 bases: TGTGCCACCAAATATCTGGCAGCATTCACAGATACGCAGTATTTT. This gives the protein CATKYLAAFTDTQYF.